This T cell receptor (beta chain) stems from a study of cytomegalovirus exposure and HLA in healthy donors. The germline CDR1 and CDR2 sequences are MDHEN and SYDVKM. This CDR3 region has 16 residues. V was clipped by 5 bases and J by 0 bases, with 14 bases between them. PCR was performed using 60 Vbeta and 13 Jbeta primers. Here immunoSEQ multiplex PCR was the method, and the copy in TCRdb shows in-frame clones only, minus some. The repertoire has 150,000 to 200,000 clones, around 80% of them found once; the top ten carry 1%. The TCR comes from a woman aged 45 to 65 in good health and CMV-seropositive. The chain is built from TRBV28 and TRBJ2-1; weak D call: TRBD1 (5 bases). Sequencing was performed on PBMCs. This chain's CDR3 is CASSPLGRSSYNEQFF. The CDR3 DNA reads as TGTGCCAGCAGTCCTCTGGGGCGAAGCTCCTACAATGAGCAGTTCTTC.